What follows are 3 T cell receptor beta chains derived from one specimen sequenced in a study of spatial heterogeneity in lung cancer (dated by TCRdb to between 2017 and 2020). The paper as a whole reports these results and caveats: The tumor nonsynonymous mutation count correlated with the number of expanded alpha and beta TCRs within the tumor.

The label giving this sample's time point can be read as: sample taken at primary tumor resection. Library generation was performed with 5' RACE. Sequencing used a NextSeq 500. In TCRdb, the public reads were trimmed at Q25 with fastp and aligned with MiXCR, with productive beta chains retained. Rows are combined by CDR3 protein, so each entry shows the most common genes and DNA. This sample is represented by about 5,100 distinct CDR3 sequences; over 5% of them were singletons. The top ten constitute approximately 39% of the sample. Antigens of these TCRs are unknown. The sample consisted of lung tumor tissue, taken at surgery. These receptors all come from a female donor with early-stage non-small cell lung cancer.

This clonotype was seen many times. This beta chain is a stray read from a library made for alpha chains; its abundance is not meaningful. V is TRBV5-6 and J is TRBJ2-7, with TRBD1 identical over 8 bases. The CDR3 covers 13 residues. The germline CDR1 and CDR2 sequences are SGHDT and YYEEEE. The V segment lost 4 bases and the J segment 2 bases; nucleotides outside the gene matches: 2. The CDR3 region has the DNA TGTGCCAGCAGCCCGGACAGGGCCTACGAGCAGTACTTC. Translated: CASSPDRAYEQYF.

This clonotype has at least ten counts. Because this beta chain is a stray read in a library intended to capture alpha chains, its abundance should not be given much weight. The rearrangement uses TRBV10-1 and TRBJ2-3, with 11 bases that match TRBD1. CDR3 size: 15 residues. Germline CDR1 and CDR2: WNHNN and SYGVQD (reference sequence). Trimming cost V 4 bases and J 4 bases; bases outside gene matches: 4. The CDR3 DNA sequence: TGCGCCAGCAGTGCTCGGACAGGGGGCTCAGATACGCAGTATTTT. Translating it yields CASSARTGGSDTQYF.

At least ten counts were recorded for this clonotype. The size of this beta chain means little, since it is a stray read in a library made for alpha chains. The genes are TRBV27 and TRBJ2-3; a possible D gene is TRBD2 (5 bases). The V end lost 7 bases, the J end lost 2 bases, and 16 bases lay between the germline ends. Germline-derived CDR1 and CDR2 are MNHEY and SMNVEV (reference sequence). The CDR3 contains 15 residues. The CDR3 is CASKFSPRDTDTQYF. In nucleotides, the CDR3 is TGTGCCAGCAAGTTCAGCCCCCGGGACACAGATACGCAGTATTTT.